The 9 T cell receptor beta chains given below trace back to one sample, sequenced in a study of blood T cell repertoires in COVID-19. Here immunoSEQ multiplex PCR was the method, and the copy in TCRdb shows in-frame clones only, minus some. The repertoire holds a few hundred thousand clones, with 85% to 90% as singletons. Material for sequencing was PBMCs or T cells enriched from blood (not recorded which). These receptors originate from a woman aged 18-29 years who had recovered from COVID-19.

The chain is built from TRBV14 and TRBJ1-5; D perhaps matches TRBD1 (5 bases). Germline V CDR1 and CDR2: SGHDN, FVKESK. The CDR3 sequence is 14 residues long. The ends were cut back, 1 base at V and 6 bases at J, with 10 bases in the middle. CDR3 bases: TGTGCCAGCAGCCAAGGTCCTGACAGTCAGCCCCAGCATTTT. Translating it yields CASSQGPDSQPQHF.

This chain uses TRBV25-1 with TRBJ2-2; unclear D gene. The CDR3 totals 14 residues. V was trimmed by 0 bases and J by 3 bases, leaving 5 bases between them. Germline CDR1 and CDR2: MGHDK and SYGVNS. CDR3 sequence reads: CASSEYQDTGELFF. DNA of the CDR3: TGTGCCAGCAGTGAATACCAGGACACCGGGGAGCTGTTTTTT.

The rearrangement links TRBV7-9 to TRBJ1-4; no reliable D call. Trimming stripped 1 base from V and 3 bases from J, with 6 bases between. This CDR3 is built from 14 residues. Germline CDR1 reads SEHNR; CDR2 reads FQNEAQ (reference sequence). The CDR3 reads CASSLDEPNEKLFF. The CDR3 DNA reads TGTGCCAGCAGCTTAGACGAGCCTAATGAAAAACTGTTTTTT.

J is TRBJ2-3 and V is TRBV29-1, with TRBD1 matching over 8 bases. This CDR3 has 17 amino acids. Trimming removed 7 bases from V and 2 bases from J; junction bases left unmatched: 17. CDR1 SQVTM and CDR2 ANQGSEA come from the germline V gene. CDR3 DNA sequence: TGCAGCGGGACAGGGAACCCCCTAGGGGCTTTCACAGATACGCAGTATTTT. Its translation is CSGTGNPLGAFTDTQYF.

V usage is TRBV10-1 and J usage is TRBJ2-3; D gene ambiguous. Trimming removed 5 bases from V and 6 bases from J, with 9 bases in between. This CDR3 has 12 amino acids. Germline CDR1 WNHNN, CDR2 SYGVQD (reference sequence). The CDR3 bases are TGCGCCAGCAGTTTGTCCCCGGATACGCAGTATTTT. This gives the protein CASSLSPDTQYF.

The V and J genes are TRBV4-2 and TRBJ2-2, with 9 bases identical to TRBD1. Germline trimming cut 9 bases from V and 3 bases from J; bases unmatched to any gene: 2. This CDR3 contains 13 residues. CDR1 is LGHNA and CDR2 is YNFKEQ in the germline V gene. CDR3 nucleotides: TGTGCCAGTCGGGACAGGGACACCGGGGAGCTGTTTTTT. Translating gives CASRDRDTGELFF.

The chain employs TRBV28 and TRBJ1-1, with 8 bases aligning to TRBD1. V was clipped by 3 bases and J by 9 bases; unmatched bases: 6. The CDR3 has 13 residues. The germline gives CDR1 MDHEN, CDR2 SYDVKM. The DNA of the CDR3 is TGTGCCAGCAGTTTCGGGACAGGAGATAAAGCTTTCTTT. Protein: CASSFGTGDKAFF.

This chain uses TRBV30 with TRBJ1-1; TRBD1 might be the D (5 bases). The CDR3 spans 12 residues. With 0 bases removed from V and 6 bases from J, the gap between germline ends came to 8 bases. The germline V gene has CDR1 GTSNPN and CDR2 SVGIG (reference sequence). The CDR3 DNA reads as TGTGCCTGGAGTGTGGGGGGGGCTGAAGCTTTCTTT. Protein sequence: CAWSVGGAEAFF.

V is TRBV7-8 and J is TRBJ1-4; no clear D. CDR3 length: 14 residues. CDR1 and CDR2 from the germline V gene are SGHVS and FQNEAQ. V was trimmed by 6 bases and J by 8 bases, leaving 16 bases between them. This CDR3 is CASRRDPGKEKLFF. The CDR3 DNA reads as TGTGCCAGCAGACGCGACCCCGGGAAAGAAAAACTGTTTTTT.